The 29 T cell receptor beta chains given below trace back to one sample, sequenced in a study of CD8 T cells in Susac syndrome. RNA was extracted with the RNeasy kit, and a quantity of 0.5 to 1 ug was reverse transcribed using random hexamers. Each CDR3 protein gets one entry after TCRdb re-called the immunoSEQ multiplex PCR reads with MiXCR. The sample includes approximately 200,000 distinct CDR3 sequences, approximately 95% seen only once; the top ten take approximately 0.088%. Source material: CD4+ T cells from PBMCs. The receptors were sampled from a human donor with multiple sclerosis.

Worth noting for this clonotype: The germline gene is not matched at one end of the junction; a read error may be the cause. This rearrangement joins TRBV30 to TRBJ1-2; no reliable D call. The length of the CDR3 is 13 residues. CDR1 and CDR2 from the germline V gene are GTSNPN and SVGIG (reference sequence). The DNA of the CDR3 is TGTGCCTGGAGTGTATACAGACACTATGACTACACCTTC. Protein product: CAWSVYRHYDYTF. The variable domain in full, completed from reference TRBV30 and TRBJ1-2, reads SQTIHQWPATLVQPVGSPLSLECTVEGTSNPNLYWYRQAAGRGLQLLFYSVGIGQISSEVPQNLSASRPQDRQFILSSKKLLLSDSGFYLCAWSVYRHYDYTFGSGTRLTVV.

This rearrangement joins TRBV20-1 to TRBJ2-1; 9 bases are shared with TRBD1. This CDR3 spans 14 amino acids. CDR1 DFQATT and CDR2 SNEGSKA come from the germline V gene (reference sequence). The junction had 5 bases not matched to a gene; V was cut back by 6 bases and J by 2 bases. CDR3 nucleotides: TGCAGTGCACATGACAGGGGGGCCTACAATGAGCAGTTCTTC. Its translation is CSAHDRGAYNEQFF.

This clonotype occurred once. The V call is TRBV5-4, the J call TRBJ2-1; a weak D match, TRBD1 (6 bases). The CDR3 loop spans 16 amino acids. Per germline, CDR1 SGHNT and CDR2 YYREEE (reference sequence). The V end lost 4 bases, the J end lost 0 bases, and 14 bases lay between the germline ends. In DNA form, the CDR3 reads TGTGCCAGCAGCCTAGACAGGCCAGGCTCCTACAATGAGCAGTTCTTC. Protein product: CASSLDRPGSYNEQFF.

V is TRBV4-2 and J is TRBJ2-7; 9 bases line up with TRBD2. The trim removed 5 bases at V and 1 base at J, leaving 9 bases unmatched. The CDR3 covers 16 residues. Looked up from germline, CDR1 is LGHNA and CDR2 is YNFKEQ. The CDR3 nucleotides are TGTGCCAGCAGCGAGATTCTCCTAGCGGGATCCTACGAGCAGTACTTC. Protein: CASSEILLAGSYEQYF.

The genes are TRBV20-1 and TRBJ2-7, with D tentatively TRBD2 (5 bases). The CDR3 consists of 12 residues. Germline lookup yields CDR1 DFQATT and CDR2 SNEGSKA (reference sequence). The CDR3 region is CSGLRGEYEQYF. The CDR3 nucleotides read TGCAGCGGCCTACGGGGAGAATACGAGCAGTACTTC.

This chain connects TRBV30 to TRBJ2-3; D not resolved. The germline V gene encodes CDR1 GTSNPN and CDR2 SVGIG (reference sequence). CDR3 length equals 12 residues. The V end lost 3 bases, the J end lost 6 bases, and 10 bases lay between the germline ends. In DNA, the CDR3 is TGTGCCTGGAGGCAATTACGGGATACGCAGTATTTT. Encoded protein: CAWRQLRDTQYF. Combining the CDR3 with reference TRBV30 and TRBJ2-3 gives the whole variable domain SQTIHQWPATLVQPVGSPLSLECTVEGTSNPNLYWYRQAAGRGLQLLFYSVGIGQISSEVPQNLSASRPQDRQFILSSKKLLLSDSGFYLCAWRQLRDTQYFGPGTRLTVL.

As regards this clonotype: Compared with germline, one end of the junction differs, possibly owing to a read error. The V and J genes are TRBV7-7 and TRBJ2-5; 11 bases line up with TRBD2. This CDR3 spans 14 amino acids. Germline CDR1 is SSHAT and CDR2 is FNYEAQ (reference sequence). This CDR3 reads CASSPGTSGPTQYF. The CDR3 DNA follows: TGTGCTAGCAGCCCCGGGACTAGCGGACCTACCCAGTACTTC.

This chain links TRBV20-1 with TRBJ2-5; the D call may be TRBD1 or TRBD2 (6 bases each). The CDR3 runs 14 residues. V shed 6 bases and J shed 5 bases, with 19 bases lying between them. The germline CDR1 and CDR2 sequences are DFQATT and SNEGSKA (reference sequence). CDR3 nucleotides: TGCAGTGCCCCCCTAGAGGGGGGCCGGGAGACCCAGTACTTC. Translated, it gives CSAPLEGGRETQYF.

The CDR3 region is CASGDRTGDNGYTF. The CDR3 DNA reads TGTGCCAGCGGGGATAGGACAGGAGATAATGGCTACACCTTC. This chain joins TRBV21-1 and TRBJ1-2; TRBD1 was called by the table and not checked on the DNA. TRBV21-1 is a listed pseudogene. There are 14 residues in the CDR3.

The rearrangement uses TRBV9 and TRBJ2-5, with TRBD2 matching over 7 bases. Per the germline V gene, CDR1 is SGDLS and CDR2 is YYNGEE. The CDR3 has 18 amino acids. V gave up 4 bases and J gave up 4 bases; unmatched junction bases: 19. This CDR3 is CASSPTRGRVGERETQYF. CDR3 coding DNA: TGTGCCAGCAGCCCTACCAGAGGGAGGGTGGGGGAACGAGAGACCCAGTACTTC.

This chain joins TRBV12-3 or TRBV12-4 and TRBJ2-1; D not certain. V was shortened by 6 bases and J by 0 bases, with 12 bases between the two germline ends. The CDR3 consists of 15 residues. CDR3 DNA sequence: TGTGCCAGCAGGGAAACGGTTAGCTCCTACAATGAGCAGTTCTTC. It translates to CASRETVSSYNEQFF.

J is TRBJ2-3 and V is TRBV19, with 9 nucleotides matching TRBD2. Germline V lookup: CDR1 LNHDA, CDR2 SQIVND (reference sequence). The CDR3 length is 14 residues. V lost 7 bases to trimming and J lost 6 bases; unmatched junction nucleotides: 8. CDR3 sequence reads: CASTSTSGRDTQYF. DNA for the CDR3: TGTGCCAGTACCTCGACTAGCGGCAGGGATACGCAGTATTTT.

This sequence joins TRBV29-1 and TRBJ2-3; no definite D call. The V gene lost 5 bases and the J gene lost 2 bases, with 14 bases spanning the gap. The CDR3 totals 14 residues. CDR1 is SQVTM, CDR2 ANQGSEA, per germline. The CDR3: CSVYAPRFTDTQYF. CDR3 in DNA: TGCAGCGTTTATGCTCCCCGTTTCACAGATACGCAGTATTTT.

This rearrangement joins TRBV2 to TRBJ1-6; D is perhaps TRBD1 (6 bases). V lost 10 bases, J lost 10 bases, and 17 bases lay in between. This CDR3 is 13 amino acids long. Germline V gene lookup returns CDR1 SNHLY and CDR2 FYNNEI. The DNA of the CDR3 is TGTGCCACCCGGGGGGACATCTCCTCACCCCTCCACTTT. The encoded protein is CATRGDISSPLHF.

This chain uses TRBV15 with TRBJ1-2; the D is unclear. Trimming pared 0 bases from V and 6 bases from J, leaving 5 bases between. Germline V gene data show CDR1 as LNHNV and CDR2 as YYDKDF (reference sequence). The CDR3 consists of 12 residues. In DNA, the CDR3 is TGTGCCACCAGCAGAGATGTCGATGGCTACACCTTC. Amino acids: CATSRDVDGYTF.

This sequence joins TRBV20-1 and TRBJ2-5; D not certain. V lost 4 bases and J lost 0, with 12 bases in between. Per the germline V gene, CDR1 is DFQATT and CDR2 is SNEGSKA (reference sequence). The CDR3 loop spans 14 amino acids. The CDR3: CSATADGYQETQYF. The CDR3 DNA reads TGCAGTGCTACCGCAGATGGATACCAAGAGACCCAGTACTTC.

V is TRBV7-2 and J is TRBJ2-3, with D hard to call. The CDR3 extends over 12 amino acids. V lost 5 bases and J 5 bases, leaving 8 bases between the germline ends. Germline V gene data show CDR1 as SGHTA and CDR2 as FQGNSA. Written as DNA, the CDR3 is TGTGCCAGCAGCGCTGTGGGAGATACGCAGTATTTT. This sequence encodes CASSAVGDTQYF.

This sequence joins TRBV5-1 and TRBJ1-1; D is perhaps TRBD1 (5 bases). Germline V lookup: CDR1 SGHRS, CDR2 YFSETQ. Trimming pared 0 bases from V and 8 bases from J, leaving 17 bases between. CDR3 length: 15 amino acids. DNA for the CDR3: TGCGCCAGCAGCTTGGTGTCGGAGGGGTATGACGAAGCTTTCTTT. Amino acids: CASSLVSEGYDEAFF.

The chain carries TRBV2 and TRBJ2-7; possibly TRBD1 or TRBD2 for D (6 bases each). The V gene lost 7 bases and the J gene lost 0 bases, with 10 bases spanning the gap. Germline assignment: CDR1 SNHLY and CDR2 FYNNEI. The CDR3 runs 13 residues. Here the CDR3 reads CASTGARSYEQYF. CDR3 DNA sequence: TGTGCCAGCACGGGGGCTCGCTCCTACGAGCAGTACTTC.

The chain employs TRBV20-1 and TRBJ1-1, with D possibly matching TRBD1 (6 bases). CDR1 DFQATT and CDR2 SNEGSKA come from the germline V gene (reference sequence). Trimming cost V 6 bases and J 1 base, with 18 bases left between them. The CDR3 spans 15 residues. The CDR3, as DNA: TGCAGTGCACCCCCGGGGGGCCTGAAGAACACTGAAGCTTTCTTT. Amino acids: CSAPPGGLKNTEAFF.

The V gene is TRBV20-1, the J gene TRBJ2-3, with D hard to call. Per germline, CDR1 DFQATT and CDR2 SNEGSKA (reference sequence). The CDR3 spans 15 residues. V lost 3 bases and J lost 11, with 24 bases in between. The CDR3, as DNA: TGCAGTGCTAGGCCCCGCATTCCCAGCCCAAGTAAGCAGTATTTT. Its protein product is CSARPRIPSPSKQYF.

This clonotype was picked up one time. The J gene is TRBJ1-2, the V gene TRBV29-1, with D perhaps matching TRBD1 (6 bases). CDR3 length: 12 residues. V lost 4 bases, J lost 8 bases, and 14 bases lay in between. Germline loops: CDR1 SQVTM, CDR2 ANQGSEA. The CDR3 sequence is CSVGGQGKGYTF. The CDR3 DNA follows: TGCAGCGTTGGCGGGCAGGGGAAAGGCTACACCTTC.

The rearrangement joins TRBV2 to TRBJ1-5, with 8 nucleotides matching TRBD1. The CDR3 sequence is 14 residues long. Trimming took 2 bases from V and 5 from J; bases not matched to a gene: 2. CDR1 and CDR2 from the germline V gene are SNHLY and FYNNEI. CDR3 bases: TGTGCCAGCAGTGAATTGACAGGGGATCAGCCCCAGCATTTT. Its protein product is CASSELTGDQPQHF.

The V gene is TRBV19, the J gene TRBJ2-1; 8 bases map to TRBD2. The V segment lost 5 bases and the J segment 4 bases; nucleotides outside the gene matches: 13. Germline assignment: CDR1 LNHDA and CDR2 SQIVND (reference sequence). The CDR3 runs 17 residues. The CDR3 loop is CASSLGPSGRIYNEQFF. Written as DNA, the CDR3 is TGTGCCAGTAGTTTAGGGCCTAGCGGGCGGATATACAATGAGCAGTTCTTC.

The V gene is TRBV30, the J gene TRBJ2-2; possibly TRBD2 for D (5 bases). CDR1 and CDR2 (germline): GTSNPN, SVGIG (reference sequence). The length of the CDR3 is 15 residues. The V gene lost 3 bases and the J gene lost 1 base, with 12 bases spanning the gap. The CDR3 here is CAWRALGLNTGELFF. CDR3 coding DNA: TGTGCCTGGAGGGCTCTCGGACTGAACACCGGGGAGCTGTTTTTT.

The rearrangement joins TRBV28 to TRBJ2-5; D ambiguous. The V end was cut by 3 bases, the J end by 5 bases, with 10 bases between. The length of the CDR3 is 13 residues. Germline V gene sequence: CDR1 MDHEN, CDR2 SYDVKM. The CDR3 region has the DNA TGTGCCAGCAGTTTGGCCAACATGGAGACCCAGTACTTC. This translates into CASSLANMETQYF.

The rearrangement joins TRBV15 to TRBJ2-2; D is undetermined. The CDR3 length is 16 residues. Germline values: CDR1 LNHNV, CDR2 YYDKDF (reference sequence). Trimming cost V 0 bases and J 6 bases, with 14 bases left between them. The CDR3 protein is CATSRDSISSPGELFF. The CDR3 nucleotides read TGTGCCACCAGCAGAGATTCAATAAGTTCCCCCGGGGAGCTGTTTTTT.

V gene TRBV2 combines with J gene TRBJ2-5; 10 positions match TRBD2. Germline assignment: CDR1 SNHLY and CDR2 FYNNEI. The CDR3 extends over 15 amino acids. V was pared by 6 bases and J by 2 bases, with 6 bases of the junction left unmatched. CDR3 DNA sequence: TGTGCCAGCAGGGCCAGGACTAGCGGACAAGAGACCCAGTACTTC. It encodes CASRARTSGQETQYF.

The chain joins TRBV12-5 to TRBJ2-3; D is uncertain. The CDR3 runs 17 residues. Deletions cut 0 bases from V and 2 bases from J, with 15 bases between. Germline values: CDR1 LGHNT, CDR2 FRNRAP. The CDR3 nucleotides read TGTGCTAGTGGTTTGGTACGGTTTTTGCTAGACACAGATACGCAGTATTTT. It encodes CASGLVRFLLDTDTQYF.